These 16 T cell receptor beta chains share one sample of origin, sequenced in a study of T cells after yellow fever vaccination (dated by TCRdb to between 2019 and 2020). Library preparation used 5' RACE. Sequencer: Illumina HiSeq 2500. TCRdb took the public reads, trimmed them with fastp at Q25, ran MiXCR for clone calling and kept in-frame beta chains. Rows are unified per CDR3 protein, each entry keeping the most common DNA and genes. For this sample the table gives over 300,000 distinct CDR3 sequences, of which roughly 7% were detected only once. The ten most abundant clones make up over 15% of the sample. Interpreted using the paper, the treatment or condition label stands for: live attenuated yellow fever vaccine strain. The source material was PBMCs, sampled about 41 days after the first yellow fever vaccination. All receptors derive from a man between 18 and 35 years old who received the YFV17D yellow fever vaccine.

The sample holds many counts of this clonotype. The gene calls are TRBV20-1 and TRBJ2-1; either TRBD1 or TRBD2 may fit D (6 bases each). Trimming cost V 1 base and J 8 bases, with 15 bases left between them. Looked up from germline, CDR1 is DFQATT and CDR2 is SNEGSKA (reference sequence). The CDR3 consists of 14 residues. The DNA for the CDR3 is TGCAGTGCTAGAGGCGCGTACGGGGGCGATGAGCAGTTCTTC. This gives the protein CSARGAYGGDEQFF.

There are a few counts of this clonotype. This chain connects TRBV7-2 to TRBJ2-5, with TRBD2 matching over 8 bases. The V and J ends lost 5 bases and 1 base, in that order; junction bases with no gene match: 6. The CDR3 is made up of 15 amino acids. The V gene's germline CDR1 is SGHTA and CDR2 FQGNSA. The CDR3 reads CASSPQRGGQETQYF. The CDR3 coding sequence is TGTGCCAGCAGCCCTCAACGGGGGGGCCAAGAGACCCAGTACTTC.

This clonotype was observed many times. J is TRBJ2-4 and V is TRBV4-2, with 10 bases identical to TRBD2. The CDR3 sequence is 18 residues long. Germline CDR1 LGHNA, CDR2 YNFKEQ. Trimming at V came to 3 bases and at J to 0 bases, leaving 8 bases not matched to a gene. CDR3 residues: CASSQRLAGALAKNIQYF. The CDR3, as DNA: TGTGCCAGCAGCCAGCGTCTAGCGGGGGCCCTAGCCAAAAACATTCAGTACTTC.

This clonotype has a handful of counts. The CDR3 sequence: CASSISRGELFF. The CDR3 DNA is TGTGCCAGCAGCATCTCCCGAGGGGAGCTGTTTTTT. The chain recombines TRBV9 with TRBJ2-2; D remains ambiguous. The CDR3 runs 12 residues. Trimming cost V 4 bases and J 8 bases, with 9 bases left between them. The germline CDR1 and CDR2 sequences are SGDLS and YYNGEE. Based on the CDR3 plus reference TRBV9 and TRBJ2-2, the full variable domain is DSGVTQTPKHLITATGQRVTLRCSPRSGDLSVYWYQQSLDQGLQFLIQYYNGEERAKGNILERFSAQQFPDLHSELNLSSLELGDSALYFCASSISRGELFFGEGSRLTVL.

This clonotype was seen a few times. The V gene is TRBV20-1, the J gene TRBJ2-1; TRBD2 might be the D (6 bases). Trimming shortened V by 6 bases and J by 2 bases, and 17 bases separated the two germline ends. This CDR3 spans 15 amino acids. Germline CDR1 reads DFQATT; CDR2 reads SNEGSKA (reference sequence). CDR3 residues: CSARDRGETYNEQFF. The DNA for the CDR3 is TGCAGTGCCAGGGACCGCGGGGAAACCTACAATGAGCAGTTCTTC.

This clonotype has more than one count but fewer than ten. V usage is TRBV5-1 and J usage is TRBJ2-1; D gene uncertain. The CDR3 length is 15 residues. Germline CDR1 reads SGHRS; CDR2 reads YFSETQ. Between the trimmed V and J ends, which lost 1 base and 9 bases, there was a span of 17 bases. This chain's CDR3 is CASSLNNAYPSEQFF. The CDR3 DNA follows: TGCGCCAGCAGCTTGAATAATGCCTACCCGTCTGAGCAGTTCTTC. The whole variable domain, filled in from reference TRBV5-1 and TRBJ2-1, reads KAGVTQTPRYLIKTRGQQVTLSCSPISGHRSVSWYQQTPGQGLQFLFEYFSETQRNKGNFPGRFSGRQFSNSRSEMNVSTLELGDSALYLCASSLNNAYPSEQFFGPGTRLTVL.

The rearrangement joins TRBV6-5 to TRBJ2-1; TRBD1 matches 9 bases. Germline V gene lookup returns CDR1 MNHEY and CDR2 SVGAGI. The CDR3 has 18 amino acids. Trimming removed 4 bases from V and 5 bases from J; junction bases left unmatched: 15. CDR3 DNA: TGTGCCAGCAGTTCTCCGGGACAGGGAACGGGGAAAAACAATGAGCAGTTCTTC. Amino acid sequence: CASSSPGQGTGKNNEQFF.

The CDR3 protein is CASSFGEVGSPLHF. The CDR3 bases are TGTGCCAGCAGCTTTGGGGAGGTAGGATCACCCCTCCACTTT. The rearrangement joins TRBV13 to TRBJ1-6, with unresolved D. Between the trimmed V and J ends, which lost 3 bases and 10 bases, there was a span of 13 bases. The CDR3 has 14 amino acids. Per the germline V gene, CDR1 is PRHDT and CDR2 is FYEKMQ (reference sequence).

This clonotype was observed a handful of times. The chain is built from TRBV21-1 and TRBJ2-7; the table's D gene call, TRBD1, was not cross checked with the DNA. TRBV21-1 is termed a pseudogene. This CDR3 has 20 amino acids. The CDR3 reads CASSKEVRGTGVERGWEQYV. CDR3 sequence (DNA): TGTGCCAGCAGCAAAGAAGTTCGGGGGACAGGGGTCGAAAGGGGTTGGGAGCAGTACGTC.

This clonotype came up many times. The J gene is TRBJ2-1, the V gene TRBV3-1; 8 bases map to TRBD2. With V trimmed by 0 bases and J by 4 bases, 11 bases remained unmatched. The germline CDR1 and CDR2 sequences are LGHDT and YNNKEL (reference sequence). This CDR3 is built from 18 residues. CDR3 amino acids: CASSQDPLGRGAYNEQFF. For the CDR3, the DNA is TGTGCCAGCAGCCAAGATCCGCTGGGGCGGGGGGCTTACAATGAGCAGTTCTTC.

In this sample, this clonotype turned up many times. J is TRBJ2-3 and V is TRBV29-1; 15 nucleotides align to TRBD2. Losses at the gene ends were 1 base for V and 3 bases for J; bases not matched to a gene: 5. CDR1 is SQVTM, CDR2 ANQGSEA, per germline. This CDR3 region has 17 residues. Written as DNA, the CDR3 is TGCAGCGTTGAAGCTTGGACTAGCGGGGGGGCAACAGATACGCAGTATTTT. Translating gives CSVEAWTSGGATDTQYF.

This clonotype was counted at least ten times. This CDR3 reads CASSFGRETYF. CDR3 bases: TGTGCCAGCAGCTTCGGACGAGAGACGTACTTC. This rearrangement joins TRBV12-3 or TRBV12-4 to TRBJ2-4, with D unclear. This CDR3 is built from 11 residues. V was cut by 6 bases and J by 15 bases, with 15 bases left in between.

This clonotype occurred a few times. Written as DNA, the CDR3 is TGCGCCAGCAGCTTGGGGACAGGGTCCCCACCCCTCCACTTT. This sequence encodes CASSLGTGSPPLHF. The V and J genes are TRBV5-1 and TRBJ1-6; 8 positions match TRBD1. The CDR3 has 14 amino acids. Germline CDR1 SGHRS, CDR2 YFSETQ. The ends lost 0 bases at V and 11 bases at J; junction bases unmatched: 4.

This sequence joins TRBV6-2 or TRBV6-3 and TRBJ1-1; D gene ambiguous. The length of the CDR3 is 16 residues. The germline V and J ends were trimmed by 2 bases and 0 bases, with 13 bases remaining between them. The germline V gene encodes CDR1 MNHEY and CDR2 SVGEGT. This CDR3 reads CASSYDSVTLNTEAFF. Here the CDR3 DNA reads TGTGCCAGCAGTTACGATTCGGTGACACTGAACACTGAAGCTTTCTTT.

The CDR3 DNA follows: TGTGCCAGCAGCCAACTGCAGCCCAATCAGCCCCAGCATTTT. It specifies CASSQLQPNQPQHF. V gene TRBV6-2 or TRBV6-3 combines with J gene TRBJ1-5; no clear D. V was clipped by 6 bases and J by 3 bases, with 12 bases between them. Looked up from germline, CDR1 is MNHEY and CDR2 is SVGEGT. The CDR3 is 14 residues long.

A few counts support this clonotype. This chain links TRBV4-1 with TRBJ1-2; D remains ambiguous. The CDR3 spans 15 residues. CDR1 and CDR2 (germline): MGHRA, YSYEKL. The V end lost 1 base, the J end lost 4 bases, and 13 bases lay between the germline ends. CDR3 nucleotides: TGCGCCAGCAGCCAAGTAACTTGGCCAAGCTATGGCTACACCTTC. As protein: CASSQVTWPSYGYTF.